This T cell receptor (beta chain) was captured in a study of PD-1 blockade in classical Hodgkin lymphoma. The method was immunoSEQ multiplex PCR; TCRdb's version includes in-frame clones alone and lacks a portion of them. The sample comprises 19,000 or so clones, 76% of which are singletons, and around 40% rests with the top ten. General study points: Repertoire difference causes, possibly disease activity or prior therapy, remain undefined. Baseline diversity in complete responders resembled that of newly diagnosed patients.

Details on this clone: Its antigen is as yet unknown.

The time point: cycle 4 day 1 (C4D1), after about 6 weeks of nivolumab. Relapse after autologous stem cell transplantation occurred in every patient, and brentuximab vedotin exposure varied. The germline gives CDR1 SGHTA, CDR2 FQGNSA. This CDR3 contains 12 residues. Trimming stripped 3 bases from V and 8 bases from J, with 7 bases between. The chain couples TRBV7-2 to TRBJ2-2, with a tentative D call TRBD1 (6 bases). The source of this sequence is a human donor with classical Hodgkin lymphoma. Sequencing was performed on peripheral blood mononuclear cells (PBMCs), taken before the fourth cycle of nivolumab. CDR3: CASSFGQGELFF. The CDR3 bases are TGTGCCAGCAGCTTTGGACAGGGGGAGCTGTTTTTT.